This section outlines one TCR beta chain sequence together with its context. The target antigen is unknown. The data belong to a study of CD8+CD57+ T cells in acquired aplastic anemia. As for the study in general: Isolated CD4+ and CD8+ cells, once sorted, yielded DNA averaging roughly 3.2 ug.

Findings and limits, study-wide: Patients and controls turned out to have 25 to 35 CD8+ CDR3 sequences in common.

Patients who underwent sequencing had shown CD8+CD57+ cell expansion by flow cytometry. By the time of blood sampling, patients had still received no therapy. CDR3 and TCR beta VDJ profiling relied on a genomic DNA template. Each CDR3 protein gets one entry after TCRdb re-called the reads with MiXCR. Altogether 150,000 to 200,000 distinct CDR3 sequences are present, less than 50% being singletons, with the ten largest covering 10% to 15%. Material: sorted CD4+, CD8+, or CD8+CD57+ T cells (not recorded which) from PBMCs. The sequence was collected from a human donor with aplastic anemia.

CDR3 region: CSVGGLYGYTF. The CDR3 DNA is TGCAGTGTCGGAGGCCTTTATGGCTACACCTTC. The rearrangement links TRBV20-1 to TRBJ1-2; D gene unclear. The CDR3 extends over 11 amino acids. V lost 7 bases and J lost 5, with 11 bases in between. CDR1 and CDR2 from the germline V gene are DFQATT and SNEGSKA (reference sequence).